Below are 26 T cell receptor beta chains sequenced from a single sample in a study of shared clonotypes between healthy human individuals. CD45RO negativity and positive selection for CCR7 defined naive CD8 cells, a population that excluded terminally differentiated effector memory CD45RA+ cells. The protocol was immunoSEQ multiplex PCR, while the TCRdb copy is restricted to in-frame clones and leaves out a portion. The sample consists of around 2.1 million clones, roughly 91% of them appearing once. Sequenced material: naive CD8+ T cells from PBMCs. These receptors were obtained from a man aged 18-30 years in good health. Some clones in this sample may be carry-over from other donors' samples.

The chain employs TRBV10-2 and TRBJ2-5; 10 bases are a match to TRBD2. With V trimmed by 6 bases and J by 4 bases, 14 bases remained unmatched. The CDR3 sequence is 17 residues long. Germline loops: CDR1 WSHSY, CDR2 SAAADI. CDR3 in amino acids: CASRDFEAGGLGETQYF. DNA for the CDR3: TGCGCCAGCAGAGACTTCGAAGCGGGAGGGCTCGGAGAGACCCAGTACTTC.

CDR3 residues: CASSEWDRNYEQYF. DNA of the CDR3: TGTGCCAGCAGCGAATGGGACCGAAACTACGAGCAGTACTTC. The chain links TRBV11-2 to TRBJ2-7; D is possibly TRBD1 or TRBD2 (5 bases each). The CDR3 consists of 14 residues. Trimming shortened V by 5 bases and J by 3 bases, and 14 bases separated the two germline ends. Germline V gene data show CDR1 as SGHAT and CDR2 as FQNNGV.

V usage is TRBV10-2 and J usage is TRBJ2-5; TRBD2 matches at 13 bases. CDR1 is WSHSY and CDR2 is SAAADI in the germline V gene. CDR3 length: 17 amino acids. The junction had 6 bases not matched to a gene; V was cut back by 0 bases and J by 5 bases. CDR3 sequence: CASSESWTSGSRETQYF. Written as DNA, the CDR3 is TGCGCCAGCAGTGAGTCATGGACTAGCGGGAGTAGGGAGACCCAGTACTTC.

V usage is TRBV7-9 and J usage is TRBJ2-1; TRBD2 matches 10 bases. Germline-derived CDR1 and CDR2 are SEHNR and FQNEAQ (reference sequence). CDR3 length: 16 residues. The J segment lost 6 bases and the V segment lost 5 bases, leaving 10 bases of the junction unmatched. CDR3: CASSAPSGGLSNEQFF. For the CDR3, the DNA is TGTGCCAGCAGCGCCCCTAGCGGGGGTCTAAGCAATGAGCAGTTCTTC.

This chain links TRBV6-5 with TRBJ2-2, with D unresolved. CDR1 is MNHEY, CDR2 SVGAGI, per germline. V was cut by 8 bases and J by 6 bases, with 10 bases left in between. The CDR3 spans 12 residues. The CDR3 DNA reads TGTGCCAGCGGTAGGATTGCCGGGGAGCTGTTTTTT. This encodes CASGRIAGELFF.

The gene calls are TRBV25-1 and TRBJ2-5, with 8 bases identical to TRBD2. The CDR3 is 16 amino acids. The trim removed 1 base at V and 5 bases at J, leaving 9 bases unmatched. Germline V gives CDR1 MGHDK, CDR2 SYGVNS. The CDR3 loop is CASSESVSGSWETQYF. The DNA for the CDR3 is TGTGCCAGCAGTGAATCTGTGAGCGGGAGTTGGGAGACCCAGTACTTC.

The CDR3 nucleotides read TGTGCCAGCTCCCTGGGACTAGCCGGAGATACGCAGTATTTT. It is translated as CASSLGLAGDTQYF. The chain carries TRBV18 and TRBJ2-3; 9 bases fit TRBD2. With 6 bases clipped from V and 5 bases from J, the junction kept 6 bases outside the gene matches. Germline V gene data show CDR1 as KGHSH and CDR2 as LQKENI. This CDR3 is built from 14 residues. Full variable domain (rest looked up from reference TRBV18 and TRBJ2-3): NAGVMQNPRHLVRRRGQEARLRCSPMKGHSHVYWYRQLPEEGLKFMVYLQKENIIDESGMPKERFSAEFPKEGPSILRIQQVVRGDSAAYFCASSLGLAGDTQYFGPGTRLTVL.

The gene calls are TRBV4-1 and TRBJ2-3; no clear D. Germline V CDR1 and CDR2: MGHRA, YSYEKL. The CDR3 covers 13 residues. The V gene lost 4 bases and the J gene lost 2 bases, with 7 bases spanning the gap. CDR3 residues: CASSPGYTDTQYF. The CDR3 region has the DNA TGCGCCAGCAGCCCCGGTTACACAGATACGCAGTATTTT.

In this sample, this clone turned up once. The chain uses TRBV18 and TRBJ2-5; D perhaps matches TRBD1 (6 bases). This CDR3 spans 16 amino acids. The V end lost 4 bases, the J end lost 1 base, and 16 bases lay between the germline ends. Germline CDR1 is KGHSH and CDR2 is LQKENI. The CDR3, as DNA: TGTGCCAGCTCACACCAGTGGGAACAGGGCCAAGAGACCCAGTACTTC. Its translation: CASSHQWEQGQETQYF.

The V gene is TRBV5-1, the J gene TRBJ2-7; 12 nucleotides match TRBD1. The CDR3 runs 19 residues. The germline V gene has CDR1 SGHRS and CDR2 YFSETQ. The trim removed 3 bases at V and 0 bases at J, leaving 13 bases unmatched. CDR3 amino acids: CASSSTGGQGAFSSYEQYF. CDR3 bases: TGCGCCAGCAGCTCGACCGGGGGACAGGGGGCGTTCAGCTCCTACGAGCAGTACTTC.

This chain's CDR3 is CASSFPLAGESDEQFF. DNA of the CDR3: TGTGCCAGCAGTTTTCCACTAGCGGGAGAATCCGATGAGCAGTTCTTC. This sequence joins TRBV28 and TRBJ2-1; 11 bases are a match to TRBD2. Germline CDR1 and CDR2: MDHEN and SYDVKM. CDR3 size: 16 residues. V shed 3 bases, J shed 8 bases, and the junction held 9 bases outside the gene matches.

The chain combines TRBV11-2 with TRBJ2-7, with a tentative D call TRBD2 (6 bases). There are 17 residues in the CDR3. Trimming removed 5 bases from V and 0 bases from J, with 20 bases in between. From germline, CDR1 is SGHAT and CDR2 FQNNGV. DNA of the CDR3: TGTGCCAGCAGCCCCACTCCCTCCAGCGGGTACTCCTACGAGCAGTACTTC. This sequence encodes CASSPTPSSGYSYEQYF.

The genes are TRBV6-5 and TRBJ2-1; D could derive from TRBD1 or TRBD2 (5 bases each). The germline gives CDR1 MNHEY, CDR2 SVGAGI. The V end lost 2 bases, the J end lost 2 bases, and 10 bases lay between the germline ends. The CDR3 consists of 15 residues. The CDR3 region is CASSYQGVTYNEQFF. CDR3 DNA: TGTGCCAGCAGTTACCAGGGAGTAACCTACAATGAGCAGTTCTTC.

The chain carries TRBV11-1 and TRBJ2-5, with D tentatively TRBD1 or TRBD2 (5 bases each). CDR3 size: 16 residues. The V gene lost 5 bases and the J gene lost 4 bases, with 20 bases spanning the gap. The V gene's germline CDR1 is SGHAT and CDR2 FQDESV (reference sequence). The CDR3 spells CASSLPPGSEGETQYF. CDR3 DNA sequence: TGTGCCAGCAGCCTACCTCCAGGGTCCGAGGGAGAGACCCAGTACTTC. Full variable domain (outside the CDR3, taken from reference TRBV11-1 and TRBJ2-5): EAEVAQSPRYKITEKSQAVAFWCDPISGHATLYWYRQILGQGPELLVQFQDESVVDDSQLPKDRFSAERLKGVDSTLKIQPAELGDSAMYLCASSLPPGSEGETQYFGPGTRLLVL.

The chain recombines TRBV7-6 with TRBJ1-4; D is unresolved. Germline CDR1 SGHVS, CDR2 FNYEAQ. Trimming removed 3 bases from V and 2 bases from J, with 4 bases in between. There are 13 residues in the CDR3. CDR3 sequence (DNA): TGTGCCAGCAGCTTCGCGACTAATGAAAAACTGTTTTTT. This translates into CASSFATNEKLFF. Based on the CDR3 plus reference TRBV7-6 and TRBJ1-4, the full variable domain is GAGVSQSPRYKVTKRGQDVALRCDPISGHVSLYWYRQALGQGPEFLTYFNYEAQQDKSGLPNDRFSAERPEGSISTLTIQRTEQRDSAMYRCASSFATNEKLFFGSGTQLSVL.

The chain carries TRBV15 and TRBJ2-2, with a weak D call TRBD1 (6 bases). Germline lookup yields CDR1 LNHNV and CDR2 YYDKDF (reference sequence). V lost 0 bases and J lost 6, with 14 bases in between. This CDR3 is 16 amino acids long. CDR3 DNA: TGTGCCACCAGCAGAGAGAGGGGGTTGGGAGCCGGGGAGCTGTTTTTT. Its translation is CATSRERGLGAGELFF.

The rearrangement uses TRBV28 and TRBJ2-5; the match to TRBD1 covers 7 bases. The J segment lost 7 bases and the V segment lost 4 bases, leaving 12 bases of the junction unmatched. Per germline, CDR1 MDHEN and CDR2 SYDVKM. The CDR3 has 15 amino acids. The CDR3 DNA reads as TGTGCCAGCAGTTCCTACCGACAGGGCCTAGGGACCCAGTACTTC. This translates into CASSSYRQGLGTQYF.

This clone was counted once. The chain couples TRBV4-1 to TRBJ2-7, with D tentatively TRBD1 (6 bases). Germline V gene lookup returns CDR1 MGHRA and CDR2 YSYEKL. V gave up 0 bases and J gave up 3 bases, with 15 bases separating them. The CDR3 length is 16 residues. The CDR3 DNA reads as TGCGCCAGCAGCCAAGAACAGGACAGACTAAGCTACGAGCAGTACTTC. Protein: CASSQEQDRLSYEQYF.

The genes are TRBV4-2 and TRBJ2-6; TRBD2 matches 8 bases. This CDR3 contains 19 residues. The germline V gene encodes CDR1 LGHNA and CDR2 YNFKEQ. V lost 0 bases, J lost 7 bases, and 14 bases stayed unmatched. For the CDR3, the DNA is TGTGCCAGCAGCCAAGAGGACGGGGGGGGAGGTTCGAAAGCCAACGTCCTGACTTTC. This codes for CASSQEDGGGGSKANVLTF.

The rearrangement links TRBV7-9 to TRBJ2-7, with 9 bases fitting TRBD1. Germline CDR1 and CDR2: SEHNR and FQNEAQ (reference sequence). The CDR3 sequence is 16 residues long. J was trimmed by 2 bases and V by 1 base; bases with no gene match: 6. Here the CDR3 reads CASSLVETGGTYEQYF. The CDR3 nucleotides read TGTGCCAGCAGCTTAGTTGAGACAGGGGGGACCTACGAGCAGTACTTC.

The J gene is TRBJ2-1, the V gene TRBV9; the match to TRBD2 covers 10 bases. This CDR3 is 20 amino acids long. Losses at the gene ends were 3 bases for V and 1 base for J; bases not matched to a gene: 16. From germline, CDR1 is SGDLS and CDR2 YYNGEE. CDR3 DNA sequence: TGTGCCAGCAGCGCCCCGCTGTCAGCGGGAGGGCTAGGGTCCTACAATGAGCAGTTCTTC. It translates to CASSAPLSAGGLGSYNEQFF.

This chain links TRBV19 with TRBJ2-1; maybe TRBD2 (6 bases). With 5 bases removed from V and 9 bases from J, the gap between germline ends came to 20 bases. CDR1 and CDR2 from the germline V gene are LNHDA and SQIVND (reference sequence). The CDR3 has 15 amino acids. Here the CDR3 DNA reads TGTGCCAGTAGTTTATTCCCAACGGGGGTAGTTGAGCAGTTCTTC. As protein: CASSLFPTGVVEQFF.

The CDR3: CASSTGTSGWGTDTQYF. In DNA form, the CDR3 reads TGTGCCAGTAGTACCGGGACTAGCGGGTGGGGCACAGATACGCAGTATTTT. The V and J genes are TRBV19 and TRBJ2-3; the match to TRBD2 covers 12 bases. CDR3 length: 17 residues. V was pared by 4 bases and J by 1 base, with 6 bases of the junction left unmatched. Germline assignment: CDR1 LNHDA and CDR2 SQIVND (reference sequence).

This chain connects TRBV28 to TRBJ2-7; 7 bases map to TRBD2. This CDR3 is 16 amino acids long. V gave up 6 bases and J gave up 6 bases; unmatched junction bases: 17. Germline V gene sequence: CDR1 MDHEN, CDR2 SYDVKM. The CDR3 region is CASSPPAGAVGGEQYF. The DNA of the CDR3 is TGTGCCAGCAGCCCACCGGCGGGAGCGGTTGGAGGCGAGCAGTACTTC.

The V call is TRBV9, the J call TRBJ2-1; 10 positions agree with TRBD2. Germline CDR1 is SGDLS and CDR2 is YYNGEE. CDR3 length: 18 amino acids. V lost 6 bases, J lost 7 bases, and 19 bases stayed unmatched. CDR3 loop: CASTPWASGSGGVNEQFF. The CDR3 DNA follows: TGTGCCAGCACCCCCTGGGCTAGCGGGAGTGGGGGGGTAAATGAGCAGTTCTTC.

In nucleotides, the CDR3 is TGTGCCAGCAGCTTGCTGGGCTTGGGGGACACTGAAGCTTTCTTT. This sequence encodes CASSLLGLGDTEAFF. The chain joins TRBV7-6 to TRBJ1-1; a possible D gene is TRBD1 (5 bases). The CDR3 is 15 amino acids. V was cut by 3 bases and J by 3 bases, with 14 bases left in between. Germline V gene lookup returns CDR1 SGHVS and CDR2 FNYEAQ.